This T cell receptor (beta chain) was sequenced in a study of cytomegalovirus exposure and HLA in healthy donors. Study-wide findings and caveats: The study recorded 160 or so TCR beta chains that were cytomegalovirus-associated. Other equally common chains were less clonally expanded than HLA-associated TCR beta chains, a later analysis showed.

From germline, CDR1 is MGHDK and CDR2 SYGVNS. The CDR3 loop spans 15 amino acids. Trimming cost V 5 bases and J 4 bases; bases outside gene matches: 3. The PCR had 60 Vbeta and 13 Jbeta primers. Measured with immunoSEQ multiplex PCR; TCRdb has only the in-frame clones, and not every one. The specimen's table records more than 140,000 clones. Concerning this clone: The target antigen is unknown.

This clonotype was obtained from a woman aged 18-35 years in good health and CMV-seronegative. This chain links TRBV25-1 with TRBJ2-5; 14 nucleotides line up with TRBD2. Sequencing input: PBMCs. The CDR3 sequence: CASSPGLAGGETQYF. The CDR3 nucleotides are TGTGCCAGCAGTCCAGGACTAGCGGGAGGAGAGACCCAGTACTTC.